Shown below are 25 T cell receptor beta chains from a single sample sequenced in a study of T cells in Graves' hyperthyroidism and ophthalmopathy. Amplification yielded TCR beta CDR3 regions, with RNA transcripts as the source. Primed by the HTBI set, a first-round RT-PCR was run on the TCR CDR3. Each CDR3 protein is one row after TCRdb ran MiXCR on the multiplex PCR reads. The sample comprises around 250,000 distinct CDR3 sequences, roughly 15% of which are singletons, and less than 15% rests with the top ten. Sequencing input: blood. The receptors originated from a woman in her thirties or forties with Graves' hyperthyroidism that later progressed to Graves' ophthalmopathy.

This clonotype came up many times. The chain's CDR3 is CASSPLGLYTQYF. DNA of the CDR3: TGTGCCAGCAGCCCACTCGGACTTTATACGCAGTATTTT. This rearrangement joins TRBV28 to TRBJ2-3; tentatively, D is TRBD2 (5 bases). The CDR3 is 13 residues long. The V end lost 6 bases, the J end lost 7 bases, and 14 bases lay between the germline ends. Germline V gives CDR1 MDHEN, CDR2 SYDVKM.

There are many counts of this clonotype. The gene calls are TRBV5-1 and TRBJ1-4; D is unresolved. The germline CDR1 and CDR2 sequences are SGHRS and YFSETQ. The CDR3 runs to 15 residues. Trimming pared 0 bases from V and 0 bases from J, leaving 6 bases between. This chain's CDR3 is CASSLVGATNEKLFF. Written as DNA, the CDR3 is TGCGCCAGCAGCTTGGTCGGTGCAACTAATGAAAAACTGTTTTTT. Full variable domain (remainder filled in from reference TRBV5-1 and TRBJ1-4): KAGVTQTPRYLIKTRGQQVTLSCSPISGHRSVSWYQQTPGQGLQFLFEYFSETQRNKGNFPGRFSGRQFSNSRSEMNVSTLELGDSALYLCASSLVGATNEKLFFGSGTQLSVL.

This chain joins TRBV5-1 and TRBJ2-5; D gene unclear. From germline, CDR1 is SGHRS and CDR2 YFSETQ. The CDR3 is made up of 13 amino acids. The V and J ends lost 5 bases and 5 bases respectively, with 13 bases between them. In DNA form, the CDR3 reads TGCGCCAGCAGGATGGCCCCCCGGGAGACCCAGTACTTC. It encodes CASRMAPRETQYF.

There are many counts of this clonotype. The chain has TRBV20-1 and TRBJ2-2; D remains unclear. The V gene's germline CDR1 is DFQATT and CDR2 SNEGSKA (reference sequence). The CDR3 length is 16 residues. Deletions cut 6 bases from V and 0 bases from J, with 17 bases between. The CDR3 sequence is CSARTRLASNTGELFF. The CDR3 region has the DNA TGCAGTGCCCGGACCCGACTGGCCTCGAACACCGGGGAGCTGTTTTTT.

Many counts were recorded for this clonotype. The chain combines TRBV7-2 with TRBJ1-1; a weak D match, TRBD1 (5 bases). This CDR3 spans 12 amino acids. V gave up 4 bases and J gave up 8 bases, with 11 bases separating them. Germline V gene lookup returns CDR1 SGHTA and CDR2 FQGNSA. In nucleotides, the CDR3 is TGTGCCAGCAGCTCCTTCGCAGGGGAAGCTTTCTTT. The encoded protein is CASSSFAGEAFF.

This clonotype was seen a few times. The chain combines TRBV30 with TRBJ1-5, with 9 bases matching TRBD1. CDR1 and CDR2 (germline): GTSNPN, SVGIG (reference sequence). J lost 1 base, V lost 6 bases, and 4 bases had no gene match. The CDR3 totals 14 residues. The CDR3: CACQDRGSNQPQHF. The CDR3 nucleotides read TGTGCCTGTCAGGACAGGGGAAGCAATCAGCCCCAGCATTTT.

This clonotype was seen repeatedly, ten times or more. The CDR3 loop is CASSPLDRGQETQYF. CDR3 in DNA: TGTGCCAGCAGCCCCCTTGACAGGGGGCAAGAGACCCAGTACTTC. The rearrangement joins TRBV5-5 to TRBJ2-5; 9 bases line up with TRBD1. Unmatched junction bases numbered 6, after V lost 4 bases and J lost 2 bases. There are 15 residues in the CDR3. CDR1 is SGHKS, CDR2 YYEKEE, per germline (reference sequence).

In its sample, this clonotype was seen many times. The rearrangement links TRBV28 to TRBJ1-5; D is perhaps TRBD1 (6 bases). The CDR3 extends over 15 amino acids. V lost 2 bases, J lost 5 bases, and 13 bases lay in between. Germline CDR1 and CDR2: MDHEN and SYDVKM. For the CDR3, the DNA is TGTGCCAGCAGTTTAACAACAGGGATGGATCAGCCCCAGCATTTT. Protein: CASSLTTGMDQPQHF.

This clonotype was seen many times. This chain uses TRBV20-1 with TRBJ1-1; D unclear. The V end was cut by 0 bases, the J end by 7 bases, with 12 bases between. Germline V gene sequence: CDR1 DFQATT, CDR2 SNEGSKA (reference sequence). The CDR3 covers 13 residues. CDR3 region: CSARELYKGEAFF. The CDR3, as DNA: TGCAGTGCTAGAGAATTGTATAAGGGTGAAGCTTTCTTT.

This clonotype was recorded at least ten times. Written as DNA, the CDR3 is TGTGCCAGCAGTTACCGGCCTGACGACGAGCAGTACTTC. It yields the protein CASSYRPDDEQYF. This sequence joins TRBV6-2 or TRBV6-3 and TRBJ2-7; D gene uncertain. This CDR3 is 13 amino acids long. Germline CDR1 and CDR2: MNHEY and SVGEGT. V lost 2 bases to trimming and J lost 5 bases, with 10 bases between them.

In this sample, this clonotype turned up many times. The rearrangement links TRBV6-1 to TRBJ2-2, with unresolved D. The CDR3 is made up of 16 amino acids. V lost 6 bases, J lost 7 bases, and 21 bases lay in between. CDR1 is MNHNS, CDR2 SASEGT, per germline. The CDR3 region has the DNA TGTGCCAGCAGCCACCTCGACACCCTACCCTACGGGGAGCTGTTTTTT. Translating gives CASSHLDTLPYGELFF.

There are many counts of this clonotype. The chain carries TRBV6-1 and TRBJ2-7; 9 positions match TRBD1. The CDR3 has 14 amino acids. V shed 10 bases and J 1 base; nucleotides not matched to a gene: 8. Germline V lookup: CDR1 MNHNS, CDR2 SASEGT. CDR3: CATVPGQGSYEQYF. The DNA for the CDR3 is TGTGCCACCGTCCCGGGACAGGGTTCCTACGAGCAGTACTTC.

Many counts were recorded for this clonotype. The chain couples TRBV5-6 to TRBJ1-2; tentatively, D is TRBD1 (5 bases). Germline CDR1 is SGHDT and CDR2 is YYEEEE. Trimming took 6 bases from V and 7 from J, leaving 13 bases between them. This CDR3 spans 12 amino acids. CDR3 sequence: CASTMGEFGYTF. DNA of the CDR3: TGTGCCAGCACCATGGGGGAGTTTGGCTACACCTTC.

This clonotype has a count of ten or more. An end of the junction differs from the germline gene, which may be a read error. V is TRBV10-3 and J is TRBJ2-6, with D possibly being TRBD1 or TRBD2 (5 bases each). Germline V gene sequence: CDR1 ENHRY, CDR2 SYGVKD. This CDR3 is 12 amino acids long. The CDR3 coding sequence is TGTGCCATCAGCTTGGGGTCGAGGGGTCCCTCTTTC. It specifies CAISLGSRGPSF.

The table lists this clonotype with many counts. The chain links TRBV7-9 to TRBJ2-5; 7 nucleotides align to TRBD2. Germline trimming cut 3 bases from V and 7 bases from J; bases unmatched to any gene: 14. The CDR3 runs to 16 residues. Germline V gene lookup returns CDR1 SEHNR and CDR2 FQNEAQ (reference sequence). CDR3 amino acids: CASSFRAGRSSGTQYF. The CDR3 DNA sequence: TGTGCCAGCAGCTTCCGAGCGGGAAGGAGTTCGGGGACCCAGTACTTC.

This clonotype was found many times. The genes are TRBV30 and TRBJ1-2; D is uncertain. V was pared by 3 bases and J by 8 bases, with 19 bases between. This CDR3 spans 14 amino acids. CDR1 and CDR2 (germline): GTSNPN, SVGIG (reference sequence). In DNA form, the CDR3 reads TGTGCCTGGAGAAGCAAGGCCTATGGTGACGGCTACACCTTC. Translating it yields CAWRSKAYGDGYTF.

This clonotype was seen ten or more times. This sequence joins TRBV28 and TRBJ2-1; 10 bases align to TRBD1. Germline-derived CDR1 and CDR2 are MDHEN and SYDVKM. The trim removed 5 bases at V and 6 bases at J, leaving 7 bases unmatched. The length of the CDR3 is 15 residues. The CDR3 loop is CASSPGQGNSNEQFF. CDR3 DNA sequence: TGTGCCAGCAGTCCGGGACAGGGGAATTCCAATGAGCAGTTCTTC.

This clonotype was seen repeatedly, ten times or more. The CDR3, as DNA: TGCAGTGCTAGAAGGCCGCAGAACACTGAAGCTTTCTTT. Translation: CSARRPQNTEAFF. The chain is built from TRBV20-1 and TRBJ1-1; D remains unclear. This CDR3 has 13 amino acids. V lost 2 bases and J lost 1, with 8 bases in between. Germline V gives CDR1 DFQATT, CDR2 SNEGSKA (reference sequence).

This clonotype showed up many times. This sequence joins TRBV6-1 and TRBJ2-1, with 10 bases identical to TRBD2. CDR3 length: 16 amino acids. CDR1 is MNHNS and CDR2 is SASEGT in the germline V gene. Trimming at V came to 5 bases and at J to 6 bases, leaving 10 bases not matched to a gene. The CDR3 region is CASSSASGSHSNEQFF. The CDR3 region has the DNA TGTGCCAGCAGTTCAGCTAGCGGGAGTCATAGCAATGAGCAGTTCTTC.

This clonotype was recorded at least ten times. The chain has TRBV19 and TRBJ2-3, with D possibly being TRBD1 or TRBD2 (6 bases each). V was trimmed by 5 bases and J by 5 bases, leaving 14 bases between them. Germline loops: CDR1 LNHDA, CDR2 SQIVND (reference sequence). This CDR3 is 14 amino acids long. This CDR3 is CASSVSGGGDTQYF. CDR3 nucleotide sequence: TGTGCCAGTAGTGTCAGCGGAGGGGGAGATACGCAGTATTTT.

The sample holds one count of this clonotype. The chain is built from TRBV2 and TRBJ1-4, with 11 bases lining up with TRBD1. The CDR3 consists of 17 residues. Trimming cost V 5 bases and J 2 bases; bases outside gene matches: 7. CDR1 SNHLY and CDR2 FYNNEI come from the germline V gene. The CDR3 spells CASSSDGTGGTNEKLFF. The CDR3 region has the DNA TGTGCCAGCAGTTCCGATGGGACAGGGGGTACTAATGAAAAACTGTTTTTT.

This clonotype was counted at least ten times. The chain joins TRBV7-2 to TRBJ2-5; unclear D gene. Trimming removed 2 bases at V and 3 bases at J, with 10 bases between. Germline lookup yields CDR1 SGHTA and CDR2 FQGNSA. The CDR3 spans 14 residues. In DNA form, the CDR3 reads TGTGCCAGCAGCTTACACACCCTGGAAGAGACCCAGTACTTC. Translating it yields CASSLHTLEETQYF.

This clonotype was seen many times. This chain connects TRBV28 to TRBJ2-5, with 7 bases matching TRBD2. Germline lookup yields CDR1 MDHEN and CDR2 SYDVKM. The CDR3 sequence is 18 residues long. Losses at the gene ends were 8 bases for V and 3 bases for J; bases not matched to a gene: 21. CDR3 coding DNA: TGTGCCAGCCGTCTACCCCCCGGGCGGGGGTGGGGGAAAGAGACCCAGTACTTC. Protein: CASRLPPGRGWGKETQYF.

This clonotype appeared many times. The chain is built from TRBV7-3 and TRBJ2-1, with 12 nucleotides matching TRBD2. J gave up 10 bases and V 2 bases, and 6 bases lay outside the gene matches. The V gene's germline CDR1 is SGHTA and CDR2 FQGTGA. The CDR3 is made up of 15 amino acids. The CDR3 spells CASSLRPSGREEQFF. CDR3 coding DNA: TGTGCCAGCAGCTTACGTCCTAGCGGGAGGGAGGAGCAGTTCTTC.

This clonotype has at least ten counts. V gene TRBV20-1 combines with J gene TRBJ1-1; D unclear. CDR3 length equals 12 residues. Germline loops: CDR1 DFQATT, CDR2 SNEGSKA (reference sequence). V lost 4 bases, J lost 0 bases, and 6 bases lay in between. CDR3 region: CSATSLNTEAFF. The CDR3 coding sequence is TGCAGTGCTACCAGCCTGAACACTGAAGCTTTCTTT.